A selection of T cell receptor beta chains follows, all from one sample in a study of T-cell memory formation after mild COVID-19. TCRdb analysed the 5' RACE reads with MiXCR anew, one entry per CDR3 protein. The sample lists around 310,000 distinct CDR3 sequences, about 16% seen once, with 20% to 25% in the top ten. The sample consisted of PBMCs or a T cell subset sorted from them (not recorded which). These receptors came from a man between 18 and 35 years old who had mild COVID-19 (a few samples of this study predate the infection). Cell type and time point are not known. The CDR3 runs from the conserved cysteine through the conserved F or W. The D gene is left open where the match is weak. Clone size is shown for a subset of rows, as once, few, many or a class of expanded clone.

v_gene: TRBV12-3/TRBV12-4; d_gene: -; j_gene: TRBJ2-1; abundance: -; CDR3aa: CASRSGANFYEQFF; CDR3nt: TGTGCCAGCAGGTCGGGGGCTAACTTTTATGAGCAGTTCTTC
v_gene: TRBV4-1; d_gene: TRBD2; j_gene: TRBJ2-2; abundance: -; CDR3aa: CASSRGLAGVLRTGELFF; CDR3nt: TGCGCCAGCAGTCGGGGACTAGCGGGGGTCCTGAGGACCGGGGAGCTGTTTTTT
v_gene: TRBV5-1; d_gene: -; j_gene: TRBJ1-6; abundance: -; CDR3aa: CASSLSSGSSPLHF; CDR3nt: TGCGCCAGCAGCTTGAGCAGTGGGAGTTCACCCCTCCACTTT
v_gene: TRBV13; d_gene: TRBD2; j_gene: TRBJ2-3; abundance: -; CDR3aa: CASSFRWRGGNTQYF; CDR3nt: TGTGCCAGCAGCTTTCGGTGGCGGGGGGGCAATACGCAGTATTTT
v_gene: TRBV28; d_gene: TRBD2; j_gene: TRBJ2-5; abundance: -; CDR3aa: CASSFTAGGTQYF; CDR3nt: TGTGCCAGCAGTTTTACAGCGGGAGGGACCCAGTACTTC
v_gene: TRBV7-9; d_gene: -; j_gene: TRBJ1-1; abundance: many; CDR3aa: CASSFGNTEAFF; CDR3nt: TGTGCCAGCAGCTTCGGGAACACTGAAGCTTTCTTT
v_gene: TRBV2; d_gene: -; j_gene: TRBJ2-3; abundance: few; CDR3aa: CASTPPIRADTQYF; CDR3nt: TGTGCCAGCACCCCCCCGATCAGAGCAGATACGCAGTATTTT
v_gene: TRBV6-2/TRBV6-3; d_gene: -; j_gene: TRBJ2-7; abundance: few; CDR3aa: CASSYSTRSYEQYF; CDR3nt: TGTGCCAGCAGTTACTCGACCAGGTCCTACGAGCAGTACTTC
v_gene: TRBV2; d_gene: -; j_gene: TRBJ2-3; abundance: few; CDR3aa: CASSRGGGRTDTQYF; CDR3nt: TGTGCCAGCAGTCGGGGAGGGGGCCGCACAGATACGCAGTATTTT
v_gene: TRBV7-2; d_gene: -; j_gene: TRBJ2-1; abundance: few; CDR3aa: CASSEPDEQFF; CDR3nt: TGTGCCAGCAGCGAACCGGATGAGCAGTTCTTC
v_gene: TRBV5-4; d_gene: -; j_gene: TRBJ2-1; abundance: -; CDR3aa: CASSLAGGTEQFF; CDR3nt: TGTGCCAGCAGCTTGGCCGGGGGTACTGAGCAGTTCTTC
v_gene: TRBV12-3/TRBV12-4; d_gene: -; j_gene: TRBJ1-5; abundance: many; CDR3aa: CASSFSNQPQHF; CDR3nt: TGTGCCAGCAGTTTTAGCAATCAGCCCCAGCATTTT
v_gene: TRBV7-7; d_gene: TRBD2; j_gene: TRBJ2-1; abundance: few; CDR3aa: CASSLAGPAGPLNEQFF; CDR3nt: TGTGCTAGCAGCTTAGCTGGCCCAGCGGGGCCTCTCAATGAGCAGTTCTTC
v_gene: TRBV7-9; d_gene: TRBD2; j_gene: TRBJ2-3; abundance: few; CDR3aa: CASRRTSGGADTQYF; CDR3nt: TGTGCCAGCAGGCGGACTAGCGGGGGTGCAGATACGCAGTATTTT
v_gene: TRBV7-2; d_gene: -; j_gene: TRBJ2-3; abundance: many; CDR3aa: CASSLAGPDTQYF; CDR3nt: TGTGCCAGCAGCTTAGCCGGCCCAGATACGCAGTATTTT
v_gene: TRBV6-5; d_gene: -; j_gene: TRBJ1-1; abundance: -; CDR3aa: CASSYSGTYTEAFF; CDR3nt: TGTGCCAGCAGTTACTCCGGGACGTACACTGAAGCTTTCTTT
v_gene: TRBV28; d_gene: -; j_gene: TRBJ2-3; abundance: -; CDR3aa: CASSLWGTQLRGIDTQYF; CDR3nt: TGTGCCAGCAGTTTATGGGGGACTCAATTAAGGGGGATAGATACGCAGTATTTT
v_gene: TRBV6-5; d_gene: -; j_gene: TRBJ2-2; abundance: few; CDR3aa: CASSGGTSNTGELFF; CDR3nt: TGTGCCAGCAGTGGAGGGACTTCTAACACCGGGGAGCTGTTTTTT
v_gene: TRBV30; d_gene: -; j_gene: TRBJ2-2; abundance: few; CDR3aa: CAWSLNPGGELFF; CDR3nt: TGTGCCTGGAGCCTGAATCCCGGCGGGGAGCTGTTTTTT
v_gene: TRBV28; d_gene: -; j_gene: TRBJ1-1; abundance: few; CDR3aa: CASSLWNRGATEAFF; CDR3nt: TGTGCCAGCAGTTTATGGAACCGGGGCGCCACTGAAGCTTTCTTT
v_gene: TRBV14; d_gene: TRBD1; j_gene: TRBJ2-5; abundance: few; CDR3aa: CASSQEVWDRGCETQYF; CDR3nt: TGTGCCAGCAGCCAAGAGGTGTGGGACAGGGGCTGCGAGACCCAGTACTTC
v_gene: TRBV25-1; d_gene: -; j_gene: TRBJ2-5; abundance: -; CDR3aa: CASSESPRGPSFRTQYF; CDR3nt: TGTGCCAGCAGTGAATCCCCCCGGGGCCCGAGTTTCCGGACCCAGTACTTC